Presented here are 31 T cell receptor beta chains from one specimen sequenced in a study of response to subunit inactivated influenza vaccine. TCRdb re-called the RT-PCR reads with MiXCR, one entry per CDR3 protein. In the table there are around 200,000 distinct CDR3 sequences, less than 15% of which are singletons. These data also featured in a second study, about T cells expressing NK-cell markers. That work contributes: 5'RACE template switching built TCR beta cDNA with unique molecular identifiers.

Source: CD8+ T cells sorted from PBMCs, taken roughly 12 days after vaccination. These receptors were taken from a man aged 50 to 59 who received an inactivated influenza vaccine.

The sample holds a few counts of this clonotype. The CDR3: CASSSLGTLSDTQYF. CDR3 nucleotide sequence: TGTGCCAGCAGTTCCCTAGGGACCCTCTCAGATACGCAGTATTTT. The J gene is TRBJ2-3, the V gene TRBV28, with D tentatively TRBD1 or TRBD2 (5 bases each). The V end was cut by 4 bases, the J end by 4 bases, with 15 bases between. From germline, CDR1 is MDHEN and CDR2 SYDVKM. This CDR3 is built from 15 residues. Looking up the rest from reference TRBV28 and TRBJ2-3 gives the full variable domain: DVKVTQSSRYLVKRTGEKVFLECVQDMDHENMFWYRQDPGLGLRLIYFSYDVKMKEKGDIPEGYSVSREKKERFSLILESASTNQTSMYLCASSSLGTLSDTQYFGPGTRLTVL.

The chain has TRBV27 and TRBJ1-1; D gene unclear. This CDR3 spans 13 amino acids. The germline V gene encodes CDR1 MNHEY and CDR2 SMNVEV (reference sequence). V was pared by 5 bases and J by 0 bases, with 7 bases between. CDR3 region: CASSPIMNTEAFF. The CDR3 DNA reads as TGTGCCAGCAGTCCCATTATGAACACTGAAGCTTTCTTT.

The V call is TRBV3-1, the J call TRBJ2-7, with D perhaps assigned TRBD1 or TRBD2 (5 bases each). V lost 4 bases, J lost 2 bases, and 12 bases lay in between. The V gene's germline CDR1 is LGHDT and CDR2 YNNKEL (reference sequence). The CDR3 spans 14 residues. The CDR3 is CASSPGTSTYEQYF. In DNA, the CDR3 is TGTGCCAGCAGCCCCGGGACGTCCACCTACGAGCAGTACTTC.

This clonotype was seen a few times. The CDR3 DNA follows: TGTGCCAGCAGCCATGCGACAGGGAACACTGAAGCTTTCTTT. Residues: CASSHATGNTEAFF. This rearrangement joins TRBV5-6 to TRBJ1-1; tentatively, D is TRBD1 (6 bases). The CDR3 runs to 14 residues. From germline, CDR1 is SGHDT and CDR2 YYEEEE. V lost 4 bases, J lost 1 base, and 11 bases lay in between.

This chain links TRBV20-1 with TRBJ2-1; a possible D gene is TRBD2 (5 bases). The germline V gene has CDR1 DFQATT and CDR2 SNEGSKA (reference sequence). V was clipped by 6 bases and J by 1 base, with 10 bases between them. The CDR3 contains 13 residues. Here the CDR3 reads CSAVGSSYNEQFF. The CDR3 nucleotides read TGCAGTGCCGTGGGGAGTTCCTACAATGAGCAGTTCTTC.

This clonotype has a handful of counts. The genes are TRBV5-6 and TRBJ2-5; 8 bases fit TRBD2. With 2 bases clipped from V and 5 bases from J, the junction kept 11 bases outside the gene matches. CDR1 and CDR2 from the germline V gene are SGHDT and YYEEEE. This CDR3 spans 16 amino acids. The CDR3 loop is CASSFLTSGSRETQYF. Here the CDR3 DNA reads TGTGCCAGCAGCTTCCTCACTAGCGGCTCCCGGGAGACCCAGTACTTC.

The rearrangement joins TRBV6-2 or TRBV6-3 to TRBJ2-3; TRBD2 matches at 10 bases. Germline-derived CDR1 and CDR2 are MNHEY and SVGEGT. This CDR3 is built from 18 residues. V lost 2 bases and J lost 0; bases outside the gene matches: 8. The CDR3 DNA follows: TGTGCCAGCAGTTACGACCCGAGCGGGAGGGCTAGCACAGATACGCAGTATTTT. This encodes CASSYDPSGRASTDTQYF.

The V and J genes are TRBV7-6 and TRBJ2-1; D might be TRBD2 (6 bases). The V gene's germline CDR1 is SGHVS and CDR2 FNYEAQ. The CDR3 has 15 residues. V dropped 5 bases and J dropped 8 bases, with 19 bases sitting between them. The chain's CDR3 is CASSPEAGRGHEQFF. The CDR3, as DNA: TGTGCCAGCAGCCCAGAGGCAGGGCGGGGCCATGAGCAGTTCTTC.

This clonotype was counted a few times. This CDR3 reads CASSFFSGRAITDTQYF. CDR3 coding DNA: TGCGCCAGCAGCTTCTTCAGCGGGAGGGCCATAACAGATACGCAGTATTTT. V and J are TRBV5-1 and TRBJ2-3; 10 bases map to TRBD2. The CDR3 spans 17 residues. Unmatched junction bases numbered 9, after V lost 2 bases and J lost 3 bases. The V gene's germline CDR1 is SGHRS and CDR2 YFSETQ.

The CDR3 loop is CASRRLAENTGELFF. The CDR3 DNA sequence: TGTGCCAGCAGGCGACTAGCGGAGAACACCGGGGAGCTGTTTTTT. J is TRBJ2-2 and V is TRBV6-1; the match to TRBD2 covers 9 bases. The CDR3 consists of 15 residues. With V trimmed by 6 bases and J by 1 base, 3 bases remained unmatched. Germline V lookup: CDR1 MNHNS, CDR2 SASEGT.

This clonotype was found a few times. The chain carries TRBV4-2 and TRBJ1-4; tentatively, D is TRBD1 (5 bases). In germline, CDR1 is LGHNA, CDR2 YNFKEQ. CDR3 length: 16 residues. V shed 2 bases and J shed 7 bases, with 17 bases lying between them. The CDR3 sequence is CASSQIPPGEAEKLFF. The CDR3 bases are TGTGCCAGCAGCCAAATTCCCCCGGGGGAAGCTGAAAAACTGTTTTTT.

The chain combines TRBV9 with TRBJ2-3, with 12 bases that match TRBD2. In germline, CDR1 is SGDLS, CDR2 YYNGEE. The CDR3 is 16 amino acids. The junction had 4 bases not matched to a gene; V was cut back by 4 bases and J by 1 base. The CDR3, as DNA: TGTGCCAGCAGCTTACTAGCGGGGGGTGGCACAGATACGCAGTATTTT. Protein sequence: CASSLLAGGGTDTQYF.

This clonotype has at least ten counts. The V and J genes are TRBV7-2 and TRBJ1-6; D gene ambiguous. This CDR3 spans 13 amino acids. Germline CDR1 and CDR2: SGHTA and FQGNSA. Trimming took 3 bases from V and 10 from J, leaving 10 bases between them. For the CDR3, the DNA is TGTGCCAGCAGCTTGGTAGAGGAATCACCCCTCCACTTT. Residues: CASSLVEESPLHF.

The V call is TRBV3-1, the J call TRBJ1-1; D not certain. This CDR3 has 16 residues. Trimming took 0 bases from V and 10 from J, leaving 21 bases between them. In germline, CDR1 is LGHDT, CDR2 YNNKEL (reference sequence). The CDR3 sequence: CASSQEITGAGGAAFF. CDR3 bases: TGTGCCAGCAGCCAAGAGATTACCGGCGCCGGAGGCGCAGCTTTCTTT.

V is TRBV10-3 and J is TRBJ2-5; D may match TRBD1 or TRBD2 (5 bases each). Germline CDR1 and CDR2: ENHRY and SYGVKD. Between the trimmed V and J ends, which lost 6 bases and 3 bases, there was a span of 11 bases. The CDR3 contains 13 residues. The CDR3 here is CAIRAEGEETQYF. In nucleotides, the CDR3 is TGTGCCATCAGAGCGGAAGGGGAAGAGACCCAGTACTTC.

This clonotype was seen only a few times. The gene calls are TRBV30 and TRBJ1-5; a possible D gene is TRBD1 (5 bases). Trimming removed 2 bases from V and 3 bases from J, with 17 bases in between. The CDR3 consists of 16 residues. The V gene's germline CDR1 is GTSNPN and CDR2 SVGIG (reference sequence). CDR3 DNA: TGTGCCTGGAGTCTCGGGGTAGGGGTCGACAATCAGCCCCAGCATTTT. This translates into CAWSLGVGVDNQPQHF.

The rearrangement links TRBV7-9 to TRBJ1-1; tentative D call: TRBD1 (5 bases). The V end was cut by 6 bases, the J end by 0 bases, with 14 bases between. CDR1 and CDR2 (germline): SEHNR, FQNEAQ (reference sequence). This CDR3 contains 15 residues. The CDR3 DNA reads TGTGCCAGCAGACGTCCGGGACTCATGAACACTGAAGCTTTCTTT. This translates into CASRRPGLMNTEAFF.

This clonotype was recorded a few times. The chain uses TRBV5-1 and TRBJ2-7, with D possibly called TRBD1 or TRBD2 (5 bases each). Germline assignment: CDR1 SGHRS and CDR2 YFSETQ. The CDR3 sequence is 15 residues long. V shed 4 bases and J shed 3 bases, with 17 bases lying between them. The CDR3 region has the DNA TGCGCCAGCAGCGTTGGGACGGACGTCCTCTACGAGCAGTACTTC. It codes for CASSVGTDVLYEQYF. The full variable domain, rest sourced from reference TRBV5-1 and TRBJ2-7, is KAGVTQTPRYLIKTRGQQVTLSCSPISGHRSVSWYQQTPGQGLQFLFEYFSETQRNKGNFPGRFSGRQFSNSRSEMNVSTLELGDSALYLCASSVGTDVLYEQYFGPGTRLTVT.

Many counts were recorded for this clonotype. The chain couples TRBV28 to TRBJ2-3; weak D call: TRBD1 (6 bases). This CDR3 contains 16 residues. Germline lookup yields CDR1 MDHEN and CDR2 SYDVKM. V was clipped by 6 bases and J by 6 bases, with 22 bases between them. CDR3 protein: CASSPVDSGLLDTQYF. The DNA of the CDR3 is TGTGCCAGCAGCCCCGTGGACAGCGGACTGTTGGATACGCAGTATTTT.

This clonotype was seen repeatedly, ten times or more. The chain has TRBV7-6 and TRBJ2-1; 12 bases map to TRBD2. This CDR3 spans 15 amino acids. The V gene's germline CDR1 is SGHVS and CDR2 FNYEAQ. The V segment lost 5 bases and the J segment 8 bases; nucleotides outside the gene matches: 7. In DNA form, the CDR3 reads TGTGCCAGCAGCGCCCTAGCGGGGGGGCCTGATGAGCAGTTCTTC. Protein: CASSALAGGPDEQFF.

This clonotype was counted between two and nine times. The V and J genes are TRBV7-6 and TRBJ2-1; possible D gene TRBD2, 5 bases. The V gene's germline CDR1 is SGHVS and CDR2 FNYEAQ. The V end lost 0 bases, the J end lost 4 bases, and 16 bases lay between the germline ends. The CDR3 has 17 residues. The CDR3 region is CASSLATGLAPYNEQFF. CDR3 nucleotides: TGTGCCAGCAGCTTAGCGACGGGTCTAGCCCCTTACAATGAGCAGTTCTTC.

This chain joins TRBV7-2 and TRBJ1-3; a possible D gene is TRBD1 (6 bases). The CDR3 is made up of 15 amino acids. V was trimmed by 4 bases and J by 4 bases, leaving 14 bases between them. In germline, CDR1 is SGHTA, CDR2 FQGNSA. The CDR3 protein is CASSSFGGFGNTIYF. In nucleotides, the CDR3 is TGTGCCAGCAGCTCCTTCGGGGGCTTCGGAAACACCATATATTTT.

This clonotype showed up just a few times. The rearrangement joins TRBV7-9 to TRBJ2-7; 8 bases agree with TRBD1. The length of the CDR3 is 14 residues. In germline, CDR1 is SEHNR, CDR2 FQNEAQ (reference sequence). The V gene end was trimmed by 4 bases and the J gene end by 1 base; junction bases not matched to a gene: 3. CDR3 sequence: CASSSTGESYEQYF. DNA for the CDR3: TGTGCCAGCAGCTCGACAGGGGAATCCTACGAGCAGTACTTC.

This clonotype was counted a few times. This chain joins TRBV11-2 and TRBJ1-5; 7 positions match TRBD1. The trim removed 5 bases at V and 6 bases at J, leaving 10 bases unmatched. This CDR3 contains 15 residues. From germline, CDR1 is SGHAT and CDR2 FQNNGV. In DNA, the CDR3 is TGTGCCAGCAGCCTAACAGGGGATGCCGGTCAGCCCCAGCATTTT. Protein product: CASSLTGDAGQPQHF.

V gene TRBV27 combines with J gene TRBJ2-7; 8 positions agree with TRBD2. The ends lost 5 bases at V and 2 bases at J; junction bases unmatched: 8. The CDR3 is made up of 15 amino acids. CDR1 and CDR2 from the germline V gene are MNHEY and SMNVEV (reference sequence). In DNA form, the CDR3 reads TGTGCCAGCAGTCCGAGACTAGCGAGGACCTACGAGCAGTACTTC. Protein product: CASSPRLARTYEQYF.

This clonotype has just a few counts. The V gene is TRBV24-1, the J gene TRBJ2-1, with 8 nucleotides matching TRBD2. The CDR3 consists of 16 residues. Trimming at V came to 4 bases and at J to 0 bases, leaving 4 bases not matched to a gene. The V gene's germline CDR1 is KGHDR and CDR2 SFDVKD. DNA of the CDR3: TGTGCCACCAGTGACCGCGGGGGGAGCTCCTACAATGAGCAGTTCTTC. It is translated as CATSDRGGSSYNEQFF.

This clonotype was counted a few times. This sequence joins TRBV20-1 and TRBJ2-1; 9 nucleotides line up with TRBD1. This CDR3 is 14 amino acids long. V was clipped by 5 bases and J by 2 bases; unmatched bases: 4. Per the germline V gene, CDR1 is DFQATT and CDR2 is SNEGSKA (reference sequence). The CDR3 loop is CSAHGQGTYNEQFF. DNA of the CDR3: TGCAGTGCTCACGGACAGGGGACCTACAATGAGCAGTTCTTC.

The rearrangement links TRBV10-3 to TRBJ2-3; 12 bases match TRBD2. V was pared by 6 bases and J by 2 bases, with 6 bases of the junction left unmatched. Germline values: CDR1 ENHRY, CDR2 SYGVKD. CDR3 size: 16 residues. The CDR3 loop is CAIRTTSGGSTDTQYF. Here the CDR3 DNA reads TGTGCCATCAGGACGACTAGCGGGGGATCCACAGATACGCAGTATTTT.

The V call is TRBV12-3 or TRBV12-4, the J call TRBJ2-7; 9 bases fit TRBD1. V dropped 2 bases and J dropped 2; count of bases not matched to a gene: 10. This CDR3 comprises 17 residues. CDR3 nucleotide sequence: TGTGCCAGCAGTTTATACGGACAGGGGTCCACAACCTACGAGCAGTACTTC. Translation: CASSLYGQGSTTYEQYF.

This clonotype has a handful of counts. The CDR3 sequence is CASSPGRADEQFF. For the CDR3, the DNA is TGTGCCAGCTCACCAGGGAGGGCGGATGAGCAGTTCTTC. The genes are TRBV18 and TRBJ2-1; 7 bases match TRBD2. There are 13 residues in the CDR3. Trimming at V came to 2 bases and at J to 8 bases, leaving 3 bases not matched to a gene. In germline, CDR1 is KGHSH, CDR2 LQKENI. The whole variable domain, remainder taken from reference TRBV18 and TRBJ2-1, is NAGVMQNPRHLVRRRGQEARLRCSPMKGHSHVYWYRQLPEEGLKFMVYLQKENIIDESGMPKERFSAEFPKEGPSILRIQQVVRGDSAAYFCASSPGRADEQFFGPGTRLTVL.

This clonotype was counted ten times or more. The genes are TRBV20-1 and TRBJ2-3, with 8 bases aligning to TRBD2. This CDR3 spans 15 amino acids. CDR1 and CDR2 (germline): DFQATT, SNEGSKA (reference sequence). Unmatched junction bases numbered 6, after V lost 0 bases and J lost 4 bases. The CDR3 sequence is CSARDLTSGPDTQYF. CDR3 bases: TGCAGTGCTAGAGATTTAACTAGCGGTCCAGATACGCAGTATTTT.